This T cell receptor beta chain was obtained from a study of blood T cells in healthy people across ages. This clonotype was observed many times. Then a second PCR, running about 6 to 11 cycles, was carried out with a sample-barcoded 5' primer and a J-beta primer mix. TCRdb fed the 5' RACE reads into MiXCR, producing one record per CDR3 protein. Of 650,000 or so distinct CDR3 sequences listed, more than 45% are singletons. The CDR3 has 13 amino acids. Germline V CDR1 and CDR2: SGHTA, FQGNSA. Trimming cost V 0 bases and J 5 bases, with 7 bases left between them. The clonotype was recovered from a woman over 75 in good health. The source material was blood. The chain joins TRBV7-2 to TRBJ1-2; D is ambiguous. The CDR3 region is CASSLAMTYGYTF. In nucleotides, the CDR3 is TGTGCCAGCAGCTTAGCGATGACGTATGGCTACACCTTC. The complete variable domain, with remaining parts taken from reference TRBV7-2 and TRBJ1-2, reads GAGVSQSPSNKVTEKGKDVELRCDPISGHTALYWYRQSLGQGLEFLIYFQGNSAPDKSGLPSDRFSAERTGGSVSTLTIQRTQQEDSAVYLCASSLAMTYGYTFGSGTRLTVV.